This is a list of T cell receptor beta chains from one sample in a study of cytomegalovirus exposure and HLA in healthy donors. The repertoire was sequenced with immunoSEQ multiplex PCR; TCRdb's copy has only in-frame clones and lacks some. The table shows about 82,000 clones, with about 77% occurring only once. Sequenced sample: PBMCs. Every receptor here comes from a man over 45 in good health and CMV-seronegative. CDR3s include the opening cysteine and the closing phenylalanine or tryptophan. A D gene is named only where the DNA matches it firmly.

D gene	V gene	J gene	CDR3 protein	CDR3 DNA
TRBD2	TRBV7-2	TRBJ2-3	CASSSERGADRDTQYF	TGTGCCAGCAGCTCAGAGCGGGGCGCAGATAGGGATACGCAGTATTTT
TRBD1	TRBV4-1	TRBJ2-5	CASSHWTGKETQYF	TGCGCCAGCAGCCACTGGACAGGGAAAGAGACCCAGTACTTC
NA	TRBV5-4	TRBJ1-1	CASSLTSGNTEAFF	TGTGCCAGCAGCTTGACCTCGGGGAACACTGAAGCTTTCTTT
NA	TRBV6-1	TRBJ2-3	CASSESGQLTDTQYF	TGTGCCAGCAGTGAAAGTGGACAGCTCACAGATACGCAGTATTTT
TRBD1	TRBV27	TRBJ1-1	CASSPWDRGSEAFF	TGTGCCAGCTCGCCCTGGGACAGGGGCTCCGAAGCTTTCTTT
TRBD1	TRBV11-2	TRBJ2-7	CASSFLDRTSYEQYF	TGTGCCAGCAGCTTTCTGGACAGGACCTCCTACGAGCAGTACTTC
NA	TRBV2	TRBJ1-3	CASRAKGILSGNTIYF	TGTGCCAGCAGGGCCAAGGGGATCCTCTCTGGAAACACCATATATTTT
TRBD1	TRBV4-2	TRBJ2-3	CASSHLIRQGGFADTQYF	TGTGCCAGCAGCCATTTAATCAGACAGGGTGGTTTCGCAGATACGCAGTATTTT
TRBD1	TRBV7-8	TRBJ1-5	CASSSRQGLYQPQHF	TGTGCCAGCAGCAGTCGACAGGGTCTCTACCAGCCCCAGCATTTT
NA	TRBV5-4	TRBJ1-4	CASSLGGRGGLGEKLFF	TGTGCCAGCAGCTTGGGGGGGCGCGGGGGGCTTGGAGAAAAACTGTTTTTT